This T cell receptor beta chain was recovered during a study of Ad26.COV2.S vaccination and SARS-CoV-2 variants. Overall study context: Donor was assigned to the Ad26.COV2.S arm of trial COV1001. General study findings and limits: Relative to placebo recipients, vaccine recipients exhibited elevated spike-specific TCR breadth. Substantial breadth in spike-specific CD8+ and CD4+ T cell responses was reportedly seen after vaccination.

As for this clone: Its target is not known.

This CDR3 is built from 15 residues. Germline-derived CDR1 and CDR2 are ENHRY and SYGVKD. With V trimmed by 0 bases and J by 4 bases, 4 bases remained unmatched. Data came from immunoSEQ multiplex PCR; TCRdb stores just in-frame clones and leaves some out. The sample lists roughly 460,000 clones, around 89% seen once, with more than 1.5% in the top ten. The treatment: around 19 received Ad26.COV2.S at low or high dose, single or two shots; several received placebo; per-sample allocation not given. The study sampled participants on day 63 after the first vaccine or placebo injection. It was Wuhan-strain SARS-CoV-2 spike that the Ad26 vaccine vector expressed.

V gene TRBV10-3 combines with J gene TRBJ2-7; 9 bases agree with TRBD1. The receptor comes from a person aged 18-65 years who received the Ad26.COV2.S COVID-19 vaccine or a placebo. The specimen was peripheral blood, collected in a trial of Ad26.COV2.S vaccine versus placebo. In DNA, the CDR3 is TGTGCCATCAGTGAGTCTGGGACAGGGCATTACGAGCAGTACTTC. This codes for CAISESGTGHYEQYF.